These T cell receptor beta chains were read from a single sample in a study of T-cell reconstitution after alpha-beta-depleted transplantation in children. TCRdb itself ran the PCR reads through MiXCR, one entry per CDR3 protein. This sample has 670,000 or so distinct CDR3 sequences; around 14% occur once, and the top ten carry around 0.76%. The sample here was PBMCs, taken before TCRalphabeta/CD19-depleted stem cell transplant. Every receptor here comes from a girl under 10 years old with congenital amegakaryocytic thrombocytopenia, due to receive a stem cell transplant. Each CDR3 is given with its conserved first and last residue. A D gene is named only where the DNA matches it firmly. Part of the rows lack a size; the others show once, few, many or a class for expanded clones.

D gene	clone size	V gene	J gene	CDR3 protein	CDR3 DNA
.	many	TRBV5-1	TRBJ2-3	CASSLAAPLTDTQYF	TGCGCCAGCAGCTTGGCGGCCCCACTCACAGATACGCAGTATTTT
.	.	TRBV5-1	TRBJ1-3	CASSLGTEGGNTIYF	TGCGCCAGCAGCTTGGGGACGGAGGGTGGAAACACCATATATTTT
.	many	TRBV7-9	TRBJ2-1	CASSLDGKQFF	TGTGCCAGCAGCCTCGATGGAAAGCAGTTCTTC
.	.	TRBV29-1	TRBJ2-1	CSVGPLAGNEQFF	TGCAGCGTTGGACCCCTAGCAGGCAATGAGCAGTTCTTC
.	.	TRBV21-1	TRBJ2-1	CATPRGDRWYNEQFF	TGTGCCACCCCCAGGGGGGACAGGTGGTACAATGAGCAGTTCTTC
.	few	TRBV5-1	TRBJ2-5	CASSPGSGQETQYF	TGCGCCAGCAGCCCTGGTAGCGGTCAAGAGACCCAGTACTTC
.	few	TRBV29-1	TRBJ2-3	CSVADLANTDTQYF	TGCAGCGTCGCGGATCTCGCCAACACAGATACGCAGTATTTT
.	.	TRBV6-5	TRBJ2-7	CASSSPGTQYEQYF	TGTGCCAGCAGTTCCCCCGGGACCCAGTACGAGCAGTACTTC
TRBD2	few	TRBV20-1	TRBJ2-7	CSAWGLAGEPGEQYF	TGCAGTGCTTGGGGACTAGCGGGAGAGCCCGGCGAGCAGTACTTC
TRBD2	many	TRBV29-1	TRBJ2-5	CSDGTSGRVETQYF	TGCAGCGACGGGACTAGCGGGAGAGTTGAGACCCAGTACTTC
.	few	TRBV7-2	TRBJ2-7	CASSLDVASYEQYF	TGTGCCAGCAGCTTAGATGTAGCGAGCTACGAGCAGTACTTC
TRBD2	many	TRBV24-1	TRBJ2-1	CATSEGLAGYNEQFF	TGTGCCACCAGTGAGGGACTAGCGGGATACAATGAGCAGTTCTTC
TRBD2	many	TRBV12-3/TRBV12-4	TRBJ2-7	CASSPRTSGDEQYF	TGTGCCAGCAGTCCCCGGACTAGCGGAGACGAGCAGTACTTC
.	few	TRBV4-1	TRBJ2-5	CASSQLHTQETQYF	TGCGCCAGCAGCCAATTGCACACGCAAGAGACCCAGTACTTC
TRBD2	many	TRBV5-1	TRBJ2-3	CASRGLAGPSTDTQYF	TGCGCCAGCAGGGGACTAGCGGGGCCTAGCACAGATACGCAGTATTTT
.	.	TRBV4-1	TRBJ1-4	CASSQIQTNEKLFF	TGCGCCAGCAGCCAAATCCAGACTAATGAAAAACTGTTTTTT
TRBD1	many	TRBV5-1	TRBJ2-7	CASSPDRGSSEQYF	TGCGCCAGCAGCCCGGACAGGGGTTCTTCCGAGCAGTACTTC
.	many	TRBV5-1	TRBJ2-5	CASSLAIWGETQYF	TGCGCCAGCAGCTTGGCCATATGGGGTGAGACCCAGTACTTC
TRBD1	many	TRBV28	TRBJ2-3	CASSLRNRGPKTTDTQYF	TGTGCCAGCAGTTTACGAAACAGGGGTCCAAAGACTACAGATACGCAGTATTTT
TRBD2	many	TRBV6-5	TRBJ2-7	CASSYTLAGASEQYF	TGTGCCAGCAGTTACACACTAGCGGGAGCTTCCGAGCAGTACTTC
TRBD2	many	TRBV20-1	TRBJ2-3	CSARGLAGGPDTQYF	TGCAGTGCTAGGGGACTAGCGGGAGGGCCAGATACGCAGTATTTT
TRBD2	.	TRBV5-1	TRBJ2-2	CASSFPRGSGTGELFF	TGCGCCAGCAGCTTCCCTCGGGGTAGCGGGACCGGGGAGCTGTTTTTT
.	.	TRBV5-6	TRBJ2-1	CASSPALECGDDEQFF	TGTGCCAGCAGCCCCGCACTAGAATGCGGTGATGATGAGCAGTTCTTC
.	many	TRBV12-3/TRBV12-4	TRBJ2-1	CASSYGGSFAPQFF	TGTGCCAGCAGTTATGGTGGATCTTTCGCCCCCCAGTTCTTC
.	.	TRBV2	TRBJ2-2	CASSSGEVRDPNAGELFF	TGTGCCAGCAGCAGTGGGGAGGTGCGGGACCCGAACGCCGGGGAGCTGTTTTTT
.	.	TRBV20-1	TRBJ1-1	CSAYRENTEAFF	TGCAGTGCTTACCGAGAGAACACTGAAGCTTTCTTT
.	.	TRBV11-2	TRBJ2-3	CASSLAPRKSDTQYF	TGTGCCAGCAGCTTAGCACCTCGTAAATCAGATACGCAGTATTTT
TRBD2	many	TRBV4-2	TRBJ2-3	CASSQDKREGLTDTQYF	TGTGCCAGCAGCCAAGATAAGCGGGAGGGCCTCACAGATACGCAGTATTTT
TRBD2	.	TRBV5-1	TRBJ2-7	CASSLNGGSTLLYEQYF	TGCGCCAGCAGCTTGAATGGCGGGAGTACCCTACTCTACGAGCAGTACTTC
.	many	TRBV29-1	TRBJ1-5	CSVSENSNQPQHF	TGCAGCGTTTCAGAGAATAGCAATCAGCCCCAGCATTTT
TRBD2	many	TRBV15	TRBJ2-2	CATSSLAGATGELFF	TGTGCCACCAGCAGCCTAGCGGGAGCCACCGGGGAGCTGTTTTTT
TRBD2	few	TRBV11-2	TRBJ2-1	CASSLEGPLPGLATYNEQFF	TGTGCCAGCAGCTTAGAGGGCCCGTTACCGGGACTAGCAACATACAATGAGCAGTTCTTC
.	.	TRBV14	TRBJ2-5	CASSQDRGQYF	TGTGCCAGCAGCCAAGACAGGGGCCAGTACTTC
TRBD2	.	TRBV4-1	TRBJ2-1	CASRSLAGVNNEQFF	TGCGCCAGCAGGAGTCTAGCGGGAGTAAACAATGAGCAGTTCTTC
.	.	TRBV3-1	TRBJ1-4	CASSQTSPGHLFF	TGTGCCAGCAGCCAAACTTCCCCCGGACACCTGTTTTTT
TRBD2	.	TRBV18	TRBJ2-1	CASSPGLAGAFEQFF	TGTGCCAGCTCACCGGGACTAGCGGGAGCTTTTGAGCAGTTCTTC
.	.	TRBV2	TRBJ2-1	CASGALRGNEQFF	TGTGCCAGCGGTGCATTGCGGGGCAATGAGCAGTTCTTC
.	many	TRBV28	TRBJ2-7	CASSYYGPTASKQQYF	TGTGCCAGCAGTTACTACGGCCCCACGGCCTCCAAACAGCAGTACTTC
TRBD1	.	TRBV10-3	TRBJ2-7	CAISMTGDLDPLGYEQYF	TGTGCCATCAGCATGACAGGGGACCTTGACCCCCTCGGCTACGAGCAGTACTTC
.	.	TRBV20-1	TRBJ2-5	CSAREGQTSETQYF	TGCAGTGCTAGAGAGGGGCAGACCTCGGAGACCCAGTACTTC
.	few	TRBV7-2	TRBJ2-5	CASSSSLGVYQETQYF	TGTGCCAGCAGCTCCTCCCTCGGGGTGTACCAAGAGACCCAGTACTTC
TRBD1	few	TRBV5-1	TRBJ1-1	CASSWGTDITEAFF	TGCGCCAGCAGCTGGGGGACAGATATCACTGAAGCTTTCTTT
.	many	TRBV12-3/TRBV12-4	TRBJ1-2	CASKDSMDYGYTF	TGTGCCAGCAAAGACAGTATGGACTATGGCTACACCTTC
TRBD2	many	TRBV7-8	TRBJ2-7	CASSLETRLLAAARYEQYF	TGTGCCAGCAGCTTAGAGACCCGGTTACTAGCGGCCGCACGGTACGAGCAGTACTTC
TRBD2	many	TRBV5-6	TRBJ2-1	CASSYLAGGLGEQFF	TGTGCCAGCAGCTACCTAGCGGGAGGGCTGGGTGAGCAGTTCTTC
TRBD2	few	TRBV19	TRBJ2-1	CASSRSASGELFF	TGTGCCAGTAGTCGGTCGGCTAGCGGGGAATTGTTCTTC
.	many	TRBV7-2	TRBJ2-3	CASSLLGGTATDTQYF	TGTGCCAGCAGCTTATTGGGCGGGACGGCCACAGATACGCAGTATTTT
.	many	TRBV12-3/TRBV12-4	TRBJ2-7	CASSRQFLYEQYF	TGTGCCAGCAGTCGACAGTTCCTCTACGAGCAGTACTTC
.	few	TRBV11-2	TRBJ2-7	CASSPDSLSYEQYF	TGTGCCAGCAGCCCAGACAGCCTCTCCTACGAGCAGTACTTC
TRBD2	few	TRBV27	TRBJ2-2	CASSLLVTSINTGELFF	TGTGCCAGCAGTTTACTCGTGACTAGCATTAACACCGGGGAGCTGTTTTTT
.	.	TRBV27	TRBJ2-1	CASGQLIEQFF	TGTGCCAGCGGACAGCTAATTGAGCAGTTCTTC
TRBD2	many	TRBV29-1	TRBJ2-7	CSVFPAGDPSDEQYF	TGCAGCGTTTTTCCGGCGGGAGATCCTAGTGACGAGCAGTACTTC
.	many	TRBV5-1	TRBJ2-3	CASTLWAATDTQYF	TGCGCCAGCACCCTGTGGGCAGCCACAGATACGCAGTATTTT
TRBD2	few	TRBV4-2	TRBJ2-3	CASSRGGPGGADTQYF	TGTGCCAGCAGCCGAGGGGGACCGGGAGGGGCAGATACGCAGTATTTT
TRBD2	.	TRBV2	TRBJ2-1	CASSDLGTTLVNEQFF	TGTGCCAGCAGTGACCTAGGGACTACCTTGGTCAATGAGCAGTTCTTC
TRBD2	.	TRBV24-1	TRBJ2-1	CATSDSTSGSIYEQFF	TGTGCCACCAGTGATTCAACTAGCGGGAGTATCTATGAGCAGTTCTTC
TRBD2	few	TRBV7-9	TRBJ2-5	CASSLASLAGEGETQYF	TGTGCCAGCAGCTTAGCGTCACTAGCGGGAGAGGGAGAGACCCAGTACTTC
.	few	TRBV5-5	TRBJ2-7	CASSGSTGSYEQYF	TGTGCCAGCAGTGGGAGTACTGGGTCCTACGAGCAGTACTTC
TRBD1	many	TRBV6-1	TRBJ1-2	CASSESGTGSNGYTF	TGTGCCAGCAGTGAAAGCGGGACAGGGTCTAATGGCTACACCTTC